The subject of this entry is one T cell receptor beta chain. Its antigen is still unknown. With the 5' RACE reads reprocessed, TCRdb shows one record per CDR3 protein and no DNA. Recorded for this sample: about 150,000 distinct CDR3 sequences. This specimen belongs to a study of T cells expressing NK-cell markers. Study conclusions and caveats: Dominant NKG2C+ clonotype frequencies of roughly 1.0-8% of CD8+ T cells were measured in several donors.

The CDR3 loop spans 17 amino acids. Germline V gene sequence: CDR1 SQVTM, CDR2 ANQGSEA. The chain carries TRBV29-1 and TRBJ2-3; the TCRdb D gene call, TRBD2, has no DNA to confirm it. This TCR was recovered from a woman in her forties or fifties in good health. The sample was blood T cells: a sorted CD56 or NKG2C T cell subset, CD4+ or CD8+ T cells, or bulk PBMC T cells (not recorded which). The CDR3 reads CSVDTSRGTSGIDTQYF.